This T cell receptor (beta chain) emerged from a study of response to subunit inactivated influenza vaccine. TCRdb reprocessed the RT-PCR reads via MiXCR and lists one record per CDR3 protein. The table records under 550,000 distinct CDR3 sequences, 7.5% to 8.5% of them present only once. This clonotype was found a few times. Its antigen is still unknown. One end of the junction is discordant with germline, which a read error may explain. General study findings and limits: Few additional T cells are recruited per seasonal influenza vaccination, authors suggested.

The CDR3 has 17 amino acids. Germline CDR1 and CDR2: SQVTM and ANQGSEA. This chain joins TRBV29-1 and TRBJ2-2; 15 nucleotides line up with TRBD2. The material sequenced was PBMCs from blood, taken about 24 months after vaccination. The receptor comes from a man between 50 and 75 years old who received an inactivated influenza vaccine. Here the CDR3 reads CSVEGLAGGPGTGELFF. The CDR3 nucleotides are TGCAGCGTCGAAGGACTAGCGGGAGGGCCGGGCACCGGGGAGCTGTTTTTT.